The rows below give T cell receptor beta chains drawn from one sample of a study of blood T cell repertoires in COVID-19. Assay used: immunoSEQ multiplex PCR; TCRdb lists only in-frame clones, some missing. This table has fewer than 15,000 clones, around 85% appearing once. Sequencing input: peripheral blood. These receptors originate from a human donor in a cohort sampled during active COVID-19. CDR3s leave out the opening cysteine and the closing phenylalanine or tryptophan.

TRBV4-2	TRBJ2-7	13	ASSQDAATSYEQY
TRBV7-2	TRBJ2-5	13	ASRPFVGREETQY
TRBV19	TRBJ2-2	16	ASSIEEGWTANTGELF
TRBV3-1/TRBV3-2	TRBJ1-1	13	ASSQDRKMNTEAF
TRBV6-5	TRBJ2-1	11	ASSTRGQDEQF
TRBV7-6	TRBJ2-7	12	ASSFELAGGEQY
TRBV5-8	TRBJ2-1	13	ASSLVQGRSNEQF
TRBV27	TRBJ2-7	12	ASSSSGSSYEQY
TRBV18	TRBJ2-5	12	ASSRLAGLETQY
TRBV19	TRBJ2-1	9	ASSDRTPKF
TRBV5-1	TRBJ2-7	12	ASSFGTGVDEQY
TRBV14	TRBJ2-1	18	ASSQVPTGGGLAVRNEQF
TRBV7-2	TRBJ2-7	9	ASSRTEEQY
TRBV6-5	TRBJ1-5	13	ASSRTVIGDQPQH
TRBV5-1	TRBJ2-7	13	ASSLLGVRSYEQY
TRBV27	TRBJ1-4	15	ASSLSRGPSTNEKLF
TRBV15	TRBJ1-5	14	ATSRGGTQVLQPQH
TRBV6-5	TRBJ2-2	13	ASSYPRGDTGELF
TRBV7-9	TRBJ2-7	11	ASRPRESYEQY
TRBV9	TRBJ2-7	12	ASSVVRSSYEQY
TRBV6-6	TRBJ2-1	12	ASADRATYNEQF
TRBV24-1	TRBJ2-3	16	ATSDQETSISSTDTQY
TRBV5-6	TRBJ2-1	10	ASSLGGNEQF
TRBV2	TRBJ2-1	13	ASTQGTSGANEQF
TRBV24-1	TRBJ1-4	14	ATSDSKQGFNEKLF
TRBV6-5	TRBJ2-5	12	ASRRGEAVETQY
TRBV19	TRBJ2-1	13	ASSIAGIPYNEQF
TRBV29-1	TRBJ2-1	12	SVAPVSSYNEQF
TRBV6-5	TRBJ1-2	12	ASSTGTVRRGYT
TRBV28	TRBJ2-7	16	ASRTSGVLSWAPYEQY
TRBV30	TRBJ1-1	12	AWSYGTGLAEAF
TRBV9	TRBJ2-2	14	ASSAHRGSNTGELF
TRBV12-5	TRBJ2-3	13	ASALLASNTDTQY
TRBV6-2/TRBV6-3	TRBJ2-7	12	ASSLQGLLREQY
TRBV6-2/TRBV6-3	TRBJ2-5	12	ASSPTGDQETQY
TRBV5-1	TRBJ1-3	13	ASSLERSSGNTIY
TRBV7-2	TRBJ2-2	13	ASSPTGSSTGELF
TRBV6-2/TRBV6-3	TRBJ1-5	13	ASSYDLGGDQPQH
TRBV6-1	TRBJ2-2	13	ASSEMAADTGELF
TRBV5-6	TRBJ1-2	11	ASSLKGANGYT
TRBV6-5	TRBJ2-6	11	ASGASGANVLT
TRBV27	TRBJ2-1	12	ASSPGTSRSEQF
TRBV7-6	TRBJ2-1	13	ASSPGTSGSNEQF
TRBV11-3	TRBJ2-7	14	ASSRGVGSGTSEQY
TRBV7-7	TRBJ2-5	13	ASSLGRIYRETQY
TRBV15	TRBJ2-1	13	ATSRGGPSYNEQF
TRBV7-9	TRBJ1-2	12	ASSPGTGADGYT
TRBV5-4	TRBJ2-2	13	ASNWGQTNTGELF
TRBV9	TRBJ1-5	11	ASSVGENQPQH
TRBV18	TRBJ1-4	12	ASSPLTPTGKLF
TRBV5-4	TRBJ1-2	13	ASSLDGTGGGGYT
TRBV4-1	TRBJ2-7	12	ASSQGLLGGEQY
TRBV9	TRBJ2-7	10	ASSPQGYEQY
TRBV3-1/TRBV3-2	TRBJ2-7	16	ASSGGQGRIGRAPEQY
TRBV18	TRBJ2-7	12	ASSPQGVTYEQY
TRBV19	TRBJ2-2	14	ASRRSGTANTGELF
TRBV11-3	TRBJ2-1	12	ASSGTGSYNEQF
TRBV21-1	TRBJ1-6	14	ASSKDRASYNSPLH
TRBV7-9	TRBJ1-1	13	ASSLGWTGNTEAF
TRBV5-1	TRBJ2-7	12	ASTPGQEGHEQY